Listed below are T cell receptor beta chains from one sample, sequenced in a study of blood T cell repertoires in COVID-19. Generated by immunoSEQ multiplex PCR, the TCRdb table keeps only in-frame clones and is missing some. The sample has some 250,000 clones, approximately 85% seen once. Sequencing was done on a sample of peripheral blood. These TCRs come from a woman aged 55-69 years with active or convalescent COVID-19. Both conserved end residues are part of each CDR3. Fields, in order: V gene, clone size, D gene, J gene, CDR3 DNA, CDR3 protein. D genes are given only for firm matches. Size tells how often a clone was seen (once, few, many) or the class of an expanded clone, and some rows leave it out.

>TRBV5-4|NA|TRBD1|TRBJ1-1
TGTGCCAGCAGTAAAGACAGGGCCAACACTGAAGCTTTCTTT
CASSKDRANTEAFF
>TRBV5-5|NA|NA|TRBJ2-2
TGTGCCAGCAGCTTGGGACAGCCAACGAACACCGGGGAGCTGTTTTTT
CASSLGQPTNTGELFF
>TRBV10-3|NA|NA|TRBJ1-6
TGTGCCACCTTGACAGACCATAATTCACCCCTCCACTTT
CATLTDHNSPLHF
>TRBV19|NA|TRBD1|TRBJ1-6
TGTGCCAGTAGTATAGATCTCCCCCTACAGGGGACGGGGTCACCCCTCCACTTT
CASSIDLPLQGTGSPLHF
>TRBV15|NA|TRBD2|TRBJ2-7
TGTGCCACCAGCAGAGCTGGCGGGGGGTACGAGCAGTACTTC
CATSRAGGGYEQYF
>TRBV2|NA|TRBD1|TRBJ1-2
TGTGCCAGCAGGCCTGTAGGGACAGGCTATGGCTACACCTTC
CASRPVGTGYGYTF
>TRBV2|NA|NA|TRBJ2-7
TGTGCCAGTGGGACCGGGACTTCTAGCTCCTACGAGCAGTACTTC
CASGTGTSSSYEQYF
>TRBV18|NA|TRBD1|TRBJ1-4
TGTGCCAGCTCACCACCGTCAGGGGGACGAAATGAAAAACTGTTTTTT
CASSPPSGGRNEKLFF
>TRBV6-5|NA|NA|TRBJ2-5
TGTGCCAGCAGTTACTCGAAGGGGGGGGAGACCCAGTACTTC
CASSYSKGGETQYF
>TRBV3-1/TRBV3-2|NA|TRBD2|TRBJ2-5
TGTGCCAGCAGCCCGGGACTAGCGGGGGCCGGAATCAGTCAAGAGACCCAGTACTTC
CASSPGLAGAGISQETQYF
>TRBV18|NA|NA|TRBJ1-1
TGTGCCAGCTCACTACAGGAGAACACTGAAGCTTTCTTT
CASSLQENTEAFF
>TRBV7-2|NA|TRBD1|TRBJ1-4
TGTGCCAGCAGCCCTAGGCGGGACAGGGGGTATGAAAAACTGTTTTTT
CASSPRRDRGYEKLFF
>TRBV5-1|NA|TRBD1|TRBJ1-1
TGCGCCAGCAGCTTCCAGGGGGCGCCCACTGAAGCTTTCTTT
CASSFQGAPTEAFF
>TRBV6-5|few|NA|TRBJ1-4
TGTGCCAGCAGTTACTCGACCAGGCCAAGAGAAAAACTGTTTTTT
CASSYSTRPREKLFF
>TRBV3-1/TRBV3-2|NA|NA|TRBJ1-4
TGTGCCAGCAGCCAGGTGGGGCAGGGAAGGGCTAATGAAAAACTGTTTTTT
CASSQVGQGRANEKLFF
>TRBV9|many|TRBD1|TRBJ2-2
TGTGCCAGCAGCGGACGACAGGGGGCGACCGGGGAGCTGTTTTTT
CASSGRQGATGELFF
>TRBV28|NA|NA|TRBJ2-7
TGTGCCAGCACCAAGCTACCTTACGAGCAGTACTTC
CASTKLPYEQYF
>TRBV4-3|once|NA|TRBJ1-1
TGCGCCAGCAGCCAAGATCAACAAATGAACACTGAAGCTTTCTTT
CASSQDQQMNTEAFF
>TRBV5-4|NA|TRBD1|TRBJ2-5
TGTGCCAGCAGCGTATACAGGGGGATCCAAGAGACCCAGTACTTC
CASSVYRGIQETQYF
>TRBV6-2/TRBV6-3|NA|NA|TRBJ1-1
TGTGCCAGCAGTTACCCCAGGGGCCCTGGGACTGAAGCTTTCTTT
CASSYPRGPGTEAFF
>TRBV27|NA|NA|TRBJ1-2
TGTGCCAGCAGTTTATCAGCGGCGGCGGGGGGCTACACCTTC
CASSLSAAAGGYTF
>TRBV5-4|few|NA|TRBJ1-4
TGTGCCAGCAGCTTAATTCAGGGGTCAAATGAAAAACTGTTTTTT
CASSLIQGSNEKLFF
>TRBV19|NA|TRBD1|TRBJ1-5
TGTGCCAGTAGTAGAACAGGGGGCGGCTATCAGCCCCAGCATTTT
CASSRTGGGYQPQHF
>TRBV27|once|NA|TRBJ2-7
TGTGCCAGCCTCGTAGTCTACGAGCAGTACTTC
CASLVVYEQYF
>TRBV6-5|NA|NA|TRBJ1-1
TGTGCCAGCAGTTACTCTTACAGCAGAACTGAAGCTTTCTTT
CASSYSYSRTEAFF
>TRBV9|NA|NA|TRBJ1-1
TGTGCCAGCAGCGTAGTGGGGAGGGGGGTCACTGAAGCTTTCTTT
CASSVVGRGVTEAFF
>TRBV19|NA|NA|TRBJ1-6
TGTGCCACCCGCCTAAGCTCCTATAATTCACCCCTCCACTTT
CATRLSSYNSPLHF
>TRBV30|NA|TRBD2|TRBJ2-1
TGTGCCTGGAACCTACTAGCGGGGATAGTCTTC
CAWNLLAGIVF
>TRBV28|NA|NA|TRBJ1-2
TGTGCCAGCAGAAGGACAGCCCTTAACTATGGCTACACCTTC
CASRRTALNYGYTF
>TRBV2|NA|TRBD1|TRBJ2-7
TGTGCCAGCCGGGACAGGGATTACGAGCAGTACTTC
CASRDRDYEQYF
>TRBV30|NA|NA|TRBJ1-1
TGTGCCTGGATGTCGGGGTTTAACACTGAAGCTTTCTTT
CAWMSGFNTEAFF
>TRBV18|NA|TRBD1|TRBJ1-1
TGTGCCAGCTCACCTACAGGGGAGGCCACTGAAGCTTTCTTT
CASSPTGEATEAFF
>TRBV5-4|once|TRBD1|TRBJ1-1
TGTGCCAGCAGCACAGGGACAGGGGGATTTATCGCGAACACTGAAGCTTTCTTT
CASSTGTGGFIANTEAFF
>TRBV3-1/TRBV3-2|NA|NA|TRBJ2-7
TGTGCCAGGTCCTTGAGGTGGCGGTGGGTCTACGAGCAGTACTTC
CARSLRWRWVYEQYF
>TRBV5-1|NA|TRBD1|TRBJ1-4
TGCGCCAGCAGCTTCGGACAGGCTAATGAAAAACTGTTTTTT
CASSFGQANEKLFF
>TRBV30|NA|NA|TRBJ1-3
TGTGCCTGGAGGCCTTCGACAGGAGCTGGAAACACCATATATTTT
CAWRPSTGAGNTIYF
>TRBV4-3|NA|NA|TRBJ2-7
TGCGCCAGCAGCCAAGTAAGGGGGGGGGCCTACGAGCAGTACTTC
CASSQVRGGAYEQYF
>TRBV5-4|few|NA|TRBJ1-3
TGTGCCAGCAGCCTCGCGCCGCCCGACAGAAGCATATATTTT
CASSLAPPDRSIYF
>TRBV27|NA|NA|TRBJ1-2
TGTGCCAGCAGTTTAAACTCAGGGGTGGGAGGCTACACCTTC
CASSLNSGVGGYTF
>TRBV7-3|NA|NA|TRBJ1-3
TGTGCCAGCAGCCAGGAAGGATTCGGAAACACCATATATTTT
CASSQEGFGNTIYF
>TRBV7-9|NA|NA|TRBJ1-4
TGTGCCAGCAGTTTTACAGAAAAACTGTTTTTT
CASSFTEKLFF
>TRBV14|NA|NA|TRBJ1-6
TGTGCCAGCAGCCCCCTAAGGGCAGGGAATAATTCACCCCTCCACTTT
CASSPLRAGNNSPLHF
>TRBV30|NA|TRBD1|TRBJ1-6
TGTGCCTGGGGACAGGGGGATAATGTTTCACCCCTCCACTTT
CAWGQGDNVSPLHF
>TRBV30|NA|NA|TRBJ1-2
TGTGCCTGCCCAGGGTTTCCTAACTATGGCTACACCTTC
CACPGFPNYGYTF
>TRBV18|NA|NA|TRBJ2-7
TGTGCCAGCTCACCACCGGCTCCAGGGAACGGCGAGCAGTACTTC
CASSPPAPGNGEQYF
>TRBV27|NA|TRBD1|TRBJ2-3
TGTGCCAGCAGTTTGGACAGGGGTGCAGATACGCAGTATTTT
CASSLDRGADTQYF
>TRBV6-1|NA|TRBD1|TRBJ2-7
TGTGCCAGCAGTGCCCAGACAGGGATTACTATCTCCTACGAGCAGTACTTC
CASSAQTGITISYEQYF
>TRBV19|NA|NA|TRBJ2-3
NA
CASSFRARVLTDTQYF
>TRBV6-5|NA|TRBD2|TRBJ2-1
TGTGCCAGCAGGATAGCGGGGGGACCCCTTGGTGAGCAGTTCTTC
CASRIAGGPLGEQFF
>TRBV7-2|NA|NA|TRBJ1-5
TGTGCCAGCAGCTTAAGCCTGGGCAATCAGCCCCAGCATTTT
CASSLSLGNQPQHF